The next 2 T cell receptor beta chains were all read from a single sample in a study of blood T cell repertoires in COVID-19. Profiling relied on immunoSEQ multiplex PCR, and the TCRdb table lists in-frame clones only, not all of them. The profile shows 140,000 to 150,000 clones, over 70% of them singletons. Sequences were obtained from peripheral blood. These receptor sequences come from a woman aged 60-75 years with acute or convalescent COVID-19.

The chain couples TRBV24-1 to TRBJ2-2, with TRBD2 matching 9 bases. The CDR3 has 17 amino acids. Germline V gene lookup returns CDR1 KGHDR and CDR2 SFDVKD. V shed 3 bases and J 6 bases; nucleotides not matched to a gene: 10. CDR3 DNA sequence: TGTGCCACCAGTGATCACCTCGCGGGAGGGGTTGCCGGGGAGCTGTTTTTT. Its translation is CATSDHLAGGVAGELFF.

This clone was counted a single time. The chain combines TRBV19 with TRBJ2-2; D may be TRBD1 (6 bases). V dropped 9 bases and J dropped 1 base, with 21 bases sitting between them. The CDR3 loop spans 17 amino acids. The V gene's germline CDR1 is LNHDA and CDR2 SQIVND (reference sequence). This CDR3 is CASTRPSGHVNTGELFF. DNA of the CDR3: TGTGCCAGCACAAGACCGTCGGGACACGTGAACACCGGGGAGCTGTTTTTT.